This T cell receptor (beta chain) was sequenced in a study of T cell repertoires in cytomegalovirus infection. Study details: Carrying CMV and the relevant HLA type showed in public TCR beta signatures. Findings and caveats of the study: There were HLA-C-restricted CMV-specific TCR beta clonotypes dominating the ex vivo response. Frequencies of public TCR beta families were cumulated, and this identified carriers of CMV plus the relevant HLA.

Trimming cost V 2 bases and J 4 bases; bases outside gene matches: 8. Germline V gives CDR1 SGHAT, CDR2 FQNNGV. The CDR3 has 17 amino acids. TCRdb redid the calling of the reads with MiXCR, one entry per CDR3 protein. The data contain some 110,000 distinct CDR3 sequences, about 9.4% of them singletons. This clonotype has ten or more counts. Antigen unknown. This TCR was sampled from a human donor in good health (CMV status not recorded). Some clones in this sample may be carry-over from other donors' samples. The chain joins TRBV11-2 to TRBJ1-1, with 12 bases fitting TRBD1. Sequencing was done on a sample of PBMCs, sequenced either directly or after in vitro stimulation (not recorded which). The CDR3 nucleotides read TGTGCCAGCAGCTTATGGGGGGGACAGGGGGCAAGCACTGAAGCTTTCTTT. Protein product: CASSLWGGQGASTEAFF.